This T cell receptor (beta chain) was captured by sequencing in a study of blood T cell repertoires in COVID-19. In germline, CDR1 is MNHEY, CDR2 SVGAGI. V was cut by 5 bases and J by 0 bases, with 11 bases left in between. This CDR3 region has 15 residues. Repertoires were generated with immunoSEQ multiplex PCR, while TCRdb's copy carries only in-frame clones and drops some. The data show about 150,000 clones, around 80% seen once. The chain has TRBV6-5 and TRBJ1-5, with a possible D match to TRBD1 (5 bases). The specimen sequenced was peripheral blood. The receptor's source is a human donor in a cohort sampled during active COVID-19. The chain's CDR3 is CASSPGGYSNQPQHF. CDR3 DNA sequence: TGTGCCAGCAGTCCGGGGGGGTATAGCAATCAGCCCCAGCATTTT.